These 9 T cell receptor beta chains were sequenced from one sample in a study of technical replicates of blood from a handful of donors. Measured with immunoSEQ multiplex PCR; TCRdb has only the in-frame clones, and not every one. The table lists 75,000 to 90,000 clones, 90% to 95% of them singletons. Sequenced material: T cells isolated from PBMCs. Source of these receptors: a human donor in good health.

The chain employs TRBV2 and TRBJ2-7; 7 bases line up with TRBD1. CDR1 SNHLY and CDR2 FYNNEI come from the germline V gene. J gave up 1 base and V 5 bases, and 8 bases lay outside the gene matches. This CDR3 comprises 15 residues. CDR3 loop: CASSPRTGPSYEQYF. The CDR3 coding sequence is TGTGCCAGCAGTCCACGGACAGGCCCGTCCTACGAGCAGTACTTC.

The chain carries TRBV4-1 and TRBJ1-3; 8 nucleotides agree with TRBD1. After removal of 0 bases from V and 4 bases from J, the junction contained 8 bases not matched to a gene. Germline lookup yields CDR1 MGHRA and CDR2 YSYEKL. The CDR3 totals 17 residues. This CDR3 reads CASSQDLDRASGNTIYF. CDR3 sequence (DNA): TGCGCCAGCAGCCAAGACCTGGACAGGGCTTCCGGAAACACCATATATTTT.

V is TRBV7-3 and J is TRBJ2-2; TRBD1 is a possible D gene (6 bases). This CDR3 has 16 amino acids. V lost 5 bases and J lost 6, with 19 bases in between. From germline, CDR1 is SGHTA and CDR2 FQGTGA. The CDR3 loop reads CASSPFDRLASGELFF. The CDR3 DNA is TGTGCCAGCAGCCCCTTCGACAGGTTAGCTTCCGGGGAGCTGTTTTTT.

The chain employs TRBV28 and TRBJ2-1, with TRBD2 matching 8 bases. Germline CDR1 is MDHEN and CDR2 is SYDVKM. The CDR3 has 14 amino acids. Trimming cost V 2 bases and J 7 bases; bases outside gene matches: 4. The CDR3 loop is CASSLGTSWNEQFF. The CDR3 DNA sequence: TGTGCCAGCAGTTTAGGGACTAGTTGGAATGAGCAGTTCTTC.

The DNA for the CDR3 is TGTGCCAGCAGCCAAACTCATGACAGGGTCTTGCCTAATGAGCAGTTCTTC. Translation: CASSQTHDRVLPNEQFF. V gene TRBV7-3 combines with J gene TRBJ2-1, with 7 bases that match TRBD1. The CDR3 covers 17 residues. CDR1 SGHTA and CDR2 FQGTGA come from the germline V gene. The J segment lost 7 bases and the V segment lost 5 bases, leaving 17 bases of the junction unmatched.

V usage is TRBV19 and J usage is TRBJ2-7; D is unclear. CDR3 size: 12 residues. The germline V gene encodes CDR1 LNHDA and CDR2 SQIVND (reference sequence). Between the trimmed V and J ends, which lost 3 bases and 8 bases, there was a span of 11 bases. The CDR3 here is CASSISRSQQYF. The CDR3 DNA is TGTGCCAGTAGTATTTCCAGGTCCCAGCAGTACTTC.

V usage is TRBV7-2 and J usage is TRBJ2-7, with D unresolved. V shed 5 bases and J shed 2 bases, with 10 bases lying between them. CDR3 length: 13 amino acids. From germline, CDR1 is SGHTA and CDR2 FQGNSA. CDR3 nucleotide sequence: TGTGCCAGCAGCAGCACGGTCCCCTACGAGCAGTACTTC. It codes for CASSSTVPYEQYF.

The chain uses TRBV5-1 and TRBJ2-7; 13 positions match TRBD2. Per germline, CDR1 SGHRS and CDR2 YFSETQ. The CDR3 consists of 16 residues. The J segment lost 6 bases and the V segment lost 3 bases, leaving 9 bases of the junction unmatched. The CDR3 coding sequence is TGCGCCAGCAGCTCGATTACTAGCGGGAGGGCCGGCGAGCAGTACTTC. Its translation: CASSSITSGRAGEQYF.

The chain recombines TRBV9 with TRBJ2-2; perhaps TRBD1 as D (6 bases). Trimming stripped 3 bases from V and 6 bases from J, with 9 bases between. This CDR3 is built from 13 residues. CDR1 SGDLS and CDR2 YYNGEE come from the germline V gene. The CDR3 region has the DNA TGTGCCAGCAGCGCACAGGGTTCCGGGGAGCTGTTTTTT. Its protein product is CASSAQGSGELFF.